The T cell receptor (beta chain) under discussion was sequenced for a study of regulatory and conventional T cells in RAG deficiency. Whole-study results and caveats: RAG-deficient patients showed markedly lower Shannon entropy and higher Simpson indices than control T-cell subsets. These Omenn syndrome Treg sorts may hold peripherally activated cells instead. Omenn syndrome and CID/AS patients had roughly 100-fold fewer unique Treg TCR beta sequences, versus roughly 10-fold elsewhere. Shorter CDR3s in all patient subsets; >80% Treg-Tconv overlap in Omenn.

This clone was counted a single time. The antigen remains unidentified. Genomic DNA came from blood conventional CD4+ T cells gated CD25-low CD127-high. The data were produced by immunoSEQ multiplex PCR, yet TCRdb's version contains in-frame clones alone and is incomplete. Here the sample spans approximately 46,000 clones, 70% to 90% being singletons. CDR3 length: 16 residues. Per germline, CDR1 SGDLS and CDR2 YYNGEE. Trimming shortened V by 4 bases and J by 4 bases, and 17 bases separated the two germline ends. This sample also appeared in a second study, on regulatory T cells. That report adds: The primer mix had 52 TRBV and 13 TRBJ primers.

What was sequenced was CD4+ effector T cells sorted from blood. The sequence was obtained from a human donor in good health. The chain combines TRBV9 with TRBJ2-2; D may be TRBD1 or TRBD2 (7 bases each). The CDR3 coding sequence is TGTGCCAGCAGCCCCCAGGGGGGGCGGATCACCGGGGAGCTGTTTTTT. Amino acids: CASSPQGGRITGELFF.